This TCR beta chain stems from a study of Graves' ophthalmopathy and Graves' hyperthyroidism. Those donors who had ophthalmopathy presented with moderate-to-severe activity, a CAS of ≥3, a NOSPECS of ≥4 and a duration under 3 months. From germline, CDR1 is SGHAT and CDR2 FQNNGV. Trimming removed 5 bases from V and 0 bases from J, with 11 bases in between. The CDR3 spans 14 residues. Researchers took RNA transcripts and amplified TCR beta CDR3 regions from them. The workflow started with a first-round RT-PCR run with HTBI primers and then moved on to a second-round multiplex PCR. TCRdb re-derived calls from the multiplex PCR reads in MiXCR, one entry per CDR3 protein. The profile shows hundreds of thousands of distinct CDR3 sequences, about two fifths of them singletons.

This receptor was identified in an adult man with Graves' ophthalmopathy. The V gene is TRBV11-2, the J gene TRBJ2-7; D may be TRBD1 (6 bases). Sequenced sample: peripheral blood. DNA for the CDR3: TGTGCCAGCAGCAGATGGGACACCTCCTACGAGCAGTACTTC. Translating it yields CASSRWDTSYEQYF.